This is a list of T cell receptor beta chains from one sample in a study of blood T cell repertoires in COVID-19. Generated by immunoSEQ multiplex PCR, the TCRdb table keeps only in-frame clones and is missing some. The sample holds tens of thousands of clones, roughly 87% seen once. The sample consisted of peripheral blood. The source is a man in his 60s with active COVID-19. CDR3s include the opening cysteine and the closing phenylalanine or tryptophan. A D gene is named only where the DNA matches it firmly. The size of a clone is reported for some rows only, either as once, few or many, or as a class for expanded clones.

V: TRBV7-2
size: -
D: -
J: TRBJ2-5
DNA: TGTGCCAGCAGCTGGGACAATTCGGGAAAGACCCAGTACTTC
CDR3: CASSWDNSGKTQYF

V: TRBV2
size: once
D: TRBD2
J: TRBJ2-5
DNA: TGTGCCAGCAGTGTATCGGGGGGGTACCAAGAGACCCAGTACTTC
CDR3: CASSVSGGYQETQYF

V: TRBV5-1
size: -
D: -
J: TRBJ2-1
DNA: TGCGCCAGCAGCTTGGGGGACGGGGGAACCTACAATGAGCAGTTCTTC
CDR3: CASSLGDGGTYNEQFF

V: TRBV30
size: -
D: -
J: TRBJ2-7
DNA: TGTGCCTGGAGTAGGAGGGGGCCCTACGAGCAGTACTTC
CDR3: CAWSRRGPYEQYF

V: TRBV5-5
size: once
D: TRBD2
J: TRBJ2-1
DNA: TGTGCCAGCAGCGAAAATAACTTCGGGAGGGCCTCCTACAATGAGCAGTTCTTC
CDR3: CASSENNFGRASYNEQFF

V: TRBV7-9
size: -
D: TRBD2
J: TRBJ2-2
DNA: TGTGCCAGCAGCCCCCCCCCTAGCGGGGGGCGCACCGGGGAGCTGTTTTTT
CDR3: CASSPPPSGGRTGELFF

V: TRBV6-2/TRBV6-3
size: -
D: TRBD2
J: TRBJ2-1
DNA: TGTGCCAGCAGTTATACTAGCGGGTCTGAGCAGTTCTTC
CDR3: CASSYTSGSEQFF

V: TRBV18
size: -
D: TRBD2
J: TRBJ2-5
DNA: TGTGCCAGCTCACCACGGACTAGCGCTCGAGAGACCCAGTACTTC
CDR3: CASSPRTSARETQYF

V: TRBV5-6
size: -
D: -
J: TRBJ2-5
DNA: TGTGCCAGCAGCTTGCAGGGGTGGGGGGAGACCCAGTACTTC
CDR3: CASSLQGWGETQYF

V: TRBV5-1
size: -
D: TRBD1
J: TRBJ1-1
DNA: TGCGCCAGCAGCTTGCTCAGGACAGGGGGCGGTGAAGCTTTCTTT
CDR3: CASSLLRTGGGEAFF

V: TRBV28
size: -
D: -
J: TRBJ1-1
DNA: TGTGCCAGCAGCAAGCGCGGACTCCTGAACACTGAAGCTTTCTTT
CDR3: CASSKRGLLNTEAFF

V: TRBV19
size: -
D: TRBD1
J: TRBJ2-7
DNA: TGTGCCAGTAGTATGAGGACAGGGGGCAAGTTGTTATCCGAGCAGTACTTC
CDR3: CASSMRTGGKLLSEQYF

V: TRBV5-4
size: -
D: -
J: TRBJ2-7
DNA: TGTGCCAGCAGTCCATTTCGGGAATCTCGTGAGCAGTACTTC
CDR3: CASSPFRESREQYF

V: TRBV19
size: -
D: TRBD2
J: TRBJ2-3
DNA: TGTGCCAGTAGGAAGCGGGAGGGCCCAGATACGCAGTATTTT
CDR3: CASRKREGPDTQYF

V: TRBV6-2/TRBV6-3
size: once
D: TRBD1
J: TRBJ1-1
DNA: TGTGCCAGCAGTTACCTCCAGGGGGCTCCTGAAGCTTTCTTT
CDR3: CASSYLQGAPEAFF

V: TRBV28
size: -
D: TRBD2
J: TRBJ2-7
DNA: TGTGCCAGCAGTCCCCCTTCGGGGGGGGTCTACGAGCAGTACTTC
CDR3: CASSPPSGGVYEQYF

V: TRBV5-1
size: -
D: TRBD1
J: TRBJ1-1
DNA: TGCGCCAGCAGTAGGACAGGGGGCACTGAAGCTTTCTTT
CDR3: CASSRTGGTEAFF

V: TRBV30
size: -
D: TRBD2
J: TRBJ2-3
DNA: TGTGCCTGGAGTCAATATGGCGGGAGAATACGGCCTGATACGCAGTATTTT
CDR3: CAWSQYGGRIRPDTQYF

V: TRBV6-5
size: -
D: TRBD1
J: TRBJ2-7
DNA: TGTGCCAGCACCTCCCCCGGGACAGGGGGACGAGAGCAGTACTTC
CDR3: CASTSPGTGGREQYF

V: TRBV7-3
size: -
D: TRBD1
J: TRBJ2-2
DNA: TGTGCCAGCAGCTTTACAGGGGCCGGGGAGCTGTTTTTT
CDR3: CASSFTGAGELFF